This passage covers 14 T cell receptor beta chains from one sample sequenced in a study of T cells in women clearing cervical HPV infection. The repertoire was sequenced with immunoSEQ multiplex PCR; TCRdb's copy has only in-frame clones and lacks some. The repertoire shows fewer than 25,000 clones; the top ten hold less than 6%. The sample taken for sequencing was blood buffy coat. The receptor set was obtained from a woman aged 18 to 75 with a cervical HPV16 infection that either progressed to CIN3+ or cleared (not recorded which).

As regards this clone: Read data end 3 residues before the CDR3 end; the end is taken from the germline J gene. The chain employs TRBV29-1 and TRBJ2-5; 8 bases match TRBD1. The junction had 11 bases not matched to a gene; V was cut back by 6 bases and J by 5 bases. CDR3 size: 14 residues. Germline V gives CDR1 SQVTM, CDR2 ANQGSEA. CDR3 sequence: CSVTRVTGGETQYF. CDR3 bases read: TGCAGCGTGACCCGCGTCACAGGGGGGGAGACC.

With regard to this clone: The CDR3 extends 3 residues past the end of the read, so its final part is completed from the germline J gene. Other nucleotide sequences from this sample produce the same CDR3. This chain joins TRBV20-1 and TRBJ1-3; TRBD1 is a possible D gene (5 bases). This CDR3 spans 10 amino acids. CDR1 and CDR2 (germline): DFQATT, SNEGSKA (reference sequence). CDR3 region: CSAAIGGIYF. The DNA read from the CDR3 is TGCAGTGCCGCGATCGGGGGA.

Comments on this clone: The read ends 3 residues shy of where the CDR3 ends; the end is completed using the germline J gene. This chain uses TRBV14 with TRBJ2-1, with TRBD2 matching over 7 bases. V lost 4 bases to trimming and J lost 5 bases; unmatched junction nucleotides: 5. This CDR3 is built from 14 residues. Germline V CDR1 and CDR2: SGHDN, FVKESK. The CDR3 sequence is CASSLILANNEQFF. The DNA read from the CDR3 is TGTGCCAGCAGCCTAATACTAGCGAACAATGAG.

Regarding this clone: The CDR3 is cut off 3 residues early in the read; its end comes from the germline J gene. The chain carries TRBV6-2 or TRBV6-3 and TRBJ2-7; 10 nucleotides match TRBD2. Germline V lookup: CDR1 MNHEY, CDR2 SVGEGT. The length of the CDR3 is 16 residues. Trimming removed 6 bases from V and 5 bases from J; junction bases left unmatched: 13. This CDR3 reads CASSLISSGSFDEQYF. CDR3 DNA, as far as it was read: TGTGCCAGCAGCCTGATCTCTAGCGGGAGTTTTGACGAG.

To note about this clone: The read finishes 3 residues shy of the CDR3 end, and the germline J gene is used to complete it. The chain is built from TRBV5-5 and TRBJ1-5; 8 positions agree with TRBD1. The J segment lost 7 bases and the V segment lost 4 bases, leaving 7 bases of the junction unmatched. This CDR3 is built from 14 residues. The germline V gene has CDR1 SGHKS and CDR2 YYEKEE (reference sequence). The chain's CDR3 is CASSQTGDGQPQHF. The sequenced CDR3 bases are TGTGCCAGCAGCCAGACAGGGGACGGGCAGCCC. The full variable domain, with the rest looked up from reference TRBV5-5 and TRBJ1-5, is DAGVTQSPTHLIKTRGQQVTLRCSPISGHKSVSWYQQVLGQGPQFIFQYYEKEERGRGNFPDRFSARQFPNYSSELNVNALLLGDSALYLCASSQTGDGQPQHFGDGTRLSIL.

Points on this clone: The observed sequence ends 3 residues before the CDR3 terminus, with the missing tail filled in from the germline J gene. V is TRBV28 and J is TRBJ1-5, with 7 bases that match TRBD1. Trimming took 6 bases from V and 0 from J; bases not matched to a gene: 8. The CDR3 has 16 residues. The germline V gene has CDR1 MDHEN and CDR2 SYDVKM. CDR3 in amino acids: CASSKADRVSNQPQHF. The CDR3 bases that were read are TGTGCCAGCAGCAAAGCCGACAGGGTTAGCAATCAGCCC.

The CDR3 DNA, read in part, is TGTGCCAGCTCCTCAACAGCTAATGAAAAG. This translates into CASSSTANEK. The whole CDR3 protein is CASSSTANEKLFF. The chain combines TRBV18 with TRBJ2-2, with D hard to call. The DNA ends 3 residues before the CDR3 does, and the rest of the CDR3 is filled in from the germline J gene. Germline V CDR1 and CDR2: KGHSH, LQKENI. This CDR3 comprises 13 residues.

A word on this clone: The read terminates 3 residues before the CDR3 end, so the remaining end is supplied by the germline J gene. The chain uses TRBV10-2 and TRBJ2-3, with D tentatively TRBD2 (6 bases). CDR3 length: 16 residues. Germline V CDR1 and CDR2: WSHSY, SAAADI. V was pared by 5 bases and J by 0 bases, with 15 bases between. The covered CDR3 bases are TGCGCCAGCAGTCCTAGGGACTCCTTAAGCACAGATACG. Protein sequence: CASSPRDSLSTDT. The CDR3 reads in full as CASSPRDSLSTDTQYF.

To note about this clone: The read terminates 3 residues before the CDR3 end, so the remaining end is supplied by the germline J gene. This rearrangement joins TRBV9 to TRBJ2-3; 7 bases match TRBD2. This CDR3 region has 17 residues. CDR1 is SGDLS and CDR2 is YYNGEE in the germline V gene. With 3 bases clipped from V and 6 bases from J, the junction kept 16 bases outside the gene matches. The CDR3 spells CASSATPLLAPRDTQYF. Incomplete CDR3 DNA: TGTGCCAGCAGCGCCACCCCCTTACTAGCGCCCCGGGATACG.

About this clone itself: The read halts 3 residues ahead of the CDR3 end, with the missing end drawn from the germline J gene. The chain combines TRBV19 with TRBJ2-2; 7 bases align to TRBD1. The trim removed 3 bases at V and 1 base at J, leaving 8 bases unmatched. The germline CDR1 and CDR2 sequences are LNHDA and SQIVND (reference sequence). CDR3 length equals 17 residues. The CDR3 bases that were read are TGTGCCAGTAGTATGATATGGGACAGTTTGAACACCGGGGAG. Translating gives CASSMIWDSLNTGE. The whole CDR3 protein reads CASSMIWDSLNTGELFF.

Comment on this clone: The CDR3 extends 3 residues past the end of the read, so its final part is completed from the germline J gene. The genes are TRBV7-8 and TRBJ2-2; a weak D match, TRBD1 (6 bases). V lost 5 bases, J lost 4 bases, and 14 bases lay in between. The CDR3 length is 15 residues. The germline gives CDR1 SGHVS, CDR2 FQNEAQ. The sequenced CDR3 bases are TGTGCCAGCAGCCCCCCAGGGGCCGGCACCGGGGAG. Translating it yields CASSPPGAGTGE. The entire CDR3 protein reads CASSPPGAGTGELFF.

Concerning this clone: The sequenced fragment ends 3 residues before the CDR3 boundary, so the rest is inferred from the germline J gene. The chain joins TRBV16 to TRBJ1-5, with D perhaps TRBD1 (6 bases). Germline V CDR1 and CDR2: KGHSY, FQNENV. This CDR3 spans 14 amino acids. Trimming pared 2 bases from V and 7 bases from J, leaving 12 bases between. Incomplete CDR3 DNA: TGTGCCAGCAGCCAAGACAGGCTCCGACAGCCC. Translated: CASSQDRLRQP. In full, the CDR3 reads CASSQDRLRQPQHF.

For this clone: Read sequence stops 3 residues before the CDR3 end, and the germline J gene provides the missing end. The V gene is TRBV2, the J gene TRBJ2-3, with D uncertain. This CDR3 comprises 11 residues. Trimming removed 4 bases from V and 4 bases from J, with 3 bases in between. Germline CDR1 reads SNHLY; CDR2 reads FYNNEI. CDR3 bases read: TGTGCCAGCAGTGGCGCAGATACG. This sequence encodes CASSGADT. The whole CDR3 region reads CASSGADTQYF.

Points on this clone: The CDR3 extends 3 residues past the end of the read, so its final part is completed from the germline J gene. This sequence joins TRBV20-1 and TRBJ2-7, with D perhaps matching TRBD2 (5 bases). V was cut by 0 bases and J by 3 bases, with 15 bases left in between. The CDR3 is made up of 15 amino acids. Germline values: CDR1 DFQATT, CDR2 SNEGSKA (reference sequence). CDR3 DNA (partial): TGCAGTGCTAGAGATCGGGCGGGTGCCAACTACGAG. Protein product: CSARDRAGANYE. The whole CDR3 is CSARDRAGANYEQYF.